These T cell receptor beta chains were read from a single sample in a study of neurological immune-mediated disorders. Each CDR3 protein is one row after TCRdb ran MiXCR on the 5' RACE reads. The repertoire holds tens of thousands of distinct CDR3 sequences, with 4.5% to 5.5% as singletons. The material sequenced was PBMCs. Source of these receptors: a man under 40 with multiple sclerosis. The CDR3 runs from the conserved cysteine through the conserved F or W. D genes are given only for firm matches. Clone size is not always given. Where it is, it says once, few, many or a class for expanded clones.

J gene: TRBJ2-3
D gene: TRBD1
clone size: many
CDR3 length: 16
V gene: TRBV3-1
CDR3 DNA: TGTGCCAGCAGCCAAGAGGGGGACAGTTTCACAGATACGCAGTATTTT
CDR3 protein: CASSQEGDSFTDTQYF

J gene: TRBJ2-1
D gene: -
clone size: few
CDR3 length: 11
V gene: TRBV20-1
CDR3 DNA: TGCAGTGCTAGGCAGTCCAATGAGCAGTTCTTC
CDR3 protein: CSARQSNEQFF

J gene: TRBJ2-1
D gene: TRBD1
clone size: many
CDR3 length: 15
V gene: TRBV5-8
CDR3 DNA: TGTGCCAGCAGCTTGTCAGGGGGCTTCTACAATGAGCAGTTCTTC
CDR3 protein: CASSLSGGFYNEQFF

J gene: TRBJ2-1
D gene: TRBD2
clone size: many
CDR3 length: 15
V gene: TRBV7-2
CDR3 DNA: TGTGCCAGCAGCTTGACTAGCGGGGCGGCACGTGAGCAGTTCTTC
CDR3 protein: CASSLTSGAAREQFF

J gene: TRBJ1-1
D gene: -
clone size: medium-sized
CDR3 length: 12
V gene: TRBV12-3/TRBV12-4
CDR3 DNA: TGTGCCAGCAGTCCCCGGGACCTACAAGCTTTCTTT
CDR3 protein: CASSPRDLQAFF

J gene: TRBJ1-1
D gene: -
clone size: -
CDR3 length: 14
V gene: TRBV29-1
CDR3 DNA: TGCAGCGTTGAGATGGACAGAATGAACACTGAAGCTTTCTTT
CDR3 protein: CSVEMDRMNTEAFF

J gene: TRBJ2-5
D gene: -
clone size: many
CDR3 length: 14
V gene: TRBV7-6
CDR3 DNA: TGTGCCAGCAGCTTAGAGGGGAAGGGGGAGACCCAGTACTTC
CDR3 protein: CASSLEGKGETQYF

J gene: TRBJ1-5
D gene: -
clone size: many
CDR3 length: 15
V gene: TRBV6-5
CDR3 DNA: TGTGCCAGCAACCCGGGGGGTTGGAGCAATCAGCCCCAGCATTTT
CDR3 protein: CASNPGGWSNQPQHF

J gene: TRBJ1-4
D gene: TRBD1
clone size: many
CDR3 length: 16
V gene: TRBV5-1
CDR3 DNA: TGCGCCAGCAGCCCGGGGCCCGAAGGGGGCATTGAAAAACTGTTTTTT
CDR3 protein: CASSPGPEGGIEKLFF

J gene: TRBJ1-2
D gene: -
clone size: -
CDR3 length: 14
V gene: TRBV12-3/TRBV12-4
CDR3 DNA: TGTGCCAGCAGTTTCAGAATCGCTAACTATGGCTACACCTTC
CDR3 protein: CASSFRIANYGYTF

J gene: TRBJ2-1
D gene: -
clone size: many
CDR3 length: 13
V gene: TRBV20-1
CDR3 DNA: TGCAGTGCTAGAGAAGAGTCCAACAATGAGCAGTTCTTC
CDR3 protein: CSAREESNNEQFF

J gene: TRBJ1-1
D gene: -
clone size: many
CDR3 length: 13
V gene: TRBV27
CDR3 DNA: TGTGCCACCGCCCCCTCGAGGAACACTGAAGCTTTCTTT
CDR3 protein: CATAPSRNTEAFF

J gene: TRBJ2-7
D gene: -
clone size: many
CDR3 length: 13
V gene: TRBV6-5
CDR3 DNA: TGTGCCAGCAGTCAAGGACTCTCGGGCGAGCAGTACTTC
CDR3 protein: CASSQGLSGEQYF

J gene: TRBJ1-1
D gene: -
clone size: many
CDR3 length: 14
V gene: TRBV7-6
CDR3 DNA: TGTGCCAGCAGCGCCCGACCTACGGGAACTGAAGCTTTCTTT
CDR3 protein: CASSARPTGTEAFF

J gene: TRBJ1-1
D gene: -
clone size: many
CDR3 length: 16
V gene: TRBV12-3/TRBV12-4
CDR3 DNA: TGTGCCAGCAGTTTCTCACAAGGGCCCATGAACACTGAAGCTTTCTTT
CDR3 protein: CASSFSQGPMNTEAFF

J gene: TRBJ1-2
D gene: -
clone size: few
CDR3 length: 12
V gene: TRBV6-5
CDR3 DNA: TGCGCCAGCAGTGGGAGAGACTATGGCTACACCTTC
CDR3 protein: CASSGRDYGYTF

J gene: TRBJ2-3
D gene: TRBD1
clone size: many
CDR3 length: 16
V gene: TRBV12-3/TRBV12-4
CDR3 DNA: TGTGCCAGCAGTTTAGGGGACAGGGGGCATCTGGATACGCAGTATTTT
CDR3 protein: CASSLGDRGHLDTQYF

J gene: TRBJ2-7
D gene: -
clone size: many
CDR3 length: 13
V gene: TRBV7-2
CDR3 DNA: TGTGCCAGCAGCTTAGAAGTCTCCTACGAGCAGTACTTC
CDR3 protein: CASSLEVSYEQYF

J gene: TRBJ2-7
D gene: TRBD1
clone size: -
CDR3 length: 15
V gene: TRBV5-1
CDR3 DNA: TGCGCCAGCAGCTTGGGGGACAGGGGGTCCGTGAAGCAGTACTTC
CDR3 protein: CASSLGDRGSVKQYF

J gene: TRBJ2-1
D gene: -
clone size: many
CDR3 length: 15
V gene: TRBV27
CDR3 DNA: TGTGCCAGCAGTCCCGGGACTCTCCCCTACAATGAGCAGTTCTTC
CDR3 protein: CASSPGTLPYNEQFF

J gene: TRBJ2-1
D gene: TRBD2
clone size: few
CDR3 length: 17
V gene: TRBV27
CDR3 DNA: TGTGCCAGCAGTTTATCACGCGAGCGGGGGGTCTGGAATGAGCAGTTCTTC
CDR3 protein: CASSLSRERGVWNEQFF

J gene: TRBJ2-4
D gene: -
clone size: -
CDR3 length: 12
V gene: TRBV5-6
CDR3 DNA: TGTGCCAGCAGCTTGCTGAGAAACATTCAGTACTTC
CDR3 protein: CASSLLRNIQYF

J gene: TRBJ2-1
D gene: TRBD1
clone size: many
CDR3 length: 16
V gene: TRBV5-5
CDR3 DNA: TGTGCCAGCAGCCCAGGGGACAGGATTATCTACAATGAGCAGTTCTTC
CDR3 protein: CASSPGDRIIYNEQFF

J gene: TRBJ2-3
D gene: -
clone size: few
CDR3 length: 16
V gene: TRBV7-3
CDR3 DNA: TGTGCCAGCAGCCCGAACCTAGGATGGAACACAGATACGCAGTATTTT
CDR3 protein: CASSPNLGWNTDTQYF

J gene: TRBJ2-3
D gene: -
clone size: once
CDR3 length: 14
V gene: TRBV30
CDR3 DNA: TGTGCCTGGAGTGCGGGGGAGCCGGGGGATACGCAGTATTTT
CDR3 protein: CAWSAGEPGDTQYF

J gene: TRBJ1-1
D gene: -
clone size: -
CDR3 length: 17
V gene: TRBV4-1
CDR3 DNA: TGCGCCAGCAGCCAAGGACGGGGGCAGAAGATGAACACTGAAGCTTTCTTT
CDR3 protein: CASSQGRGQKMNTEAFF

J gene: TRBJ2-4
D gene: TRBD2
clone size: many
CDR3 length: 18
V gene: TRBV4-1
CDR3 DNA: TGCGCCAGCAGCCAAGGGCGACTAGCGGGTCTAGCCAAAAACATTCAGTACTTC
CDR3 protein: CASSQGRLAGLAKNIQYF

J gene: TRBJ1-5
D gene: -
clone size: few
CDR3 length: 13
V gene: TRBV29-1
CDR3 DNA: TGCAGCGTTGAAGAGGCGCAAGGTCAGCCCCAGAATTTT
CDR3 protein: CSVEEAQGQPQNF

J gene: TRBJ2-7
D gene: -
clone size: many
CDR3 length: 16
V gene: TRBV7-9
CDR3 DNA: TGTGCCACCGAGGGGACCTCAAGCGATCCTTCCTACGAGCAGTACTTC
CDR3 protein: CATEGTSSDPSYEQYF

J gene: TRBJ1-4
D gene: TRBD1
clone size: few
CDR3 length: 16
V gene: TRBV18
CDR3 DNA: TGTGCCAGCTCAACTAACCGACAGGGAGGGGATGAAAAACTGTTTTTT
CDR3 protein: CASSTNRQGGDEKLFF

J gene: TRBJ2-7
D gene: -
clone size: many
CDR3 length: 14
V gene: TRBV12-3/TRBV12-4
CDR3 DNA: TGTGCCAGCAGCCATCACGGAGGACAGTTGGAGCAGTACTTC
CDR3 protein: CASSHHGGQLEQYF

J gene: TRBJ2-3
D gene: TRBD1
clone size: many
CDR3 length: 16
V gene: TRBV5-1
CDR3 DNA: TGCGCCAGCAGCCTATGGGGGGACAGGGGCACAGATACGCAGTATTTT
CDR3 protein: CASSLWGDRGTDTQYF

J gene: TRBJ1-2
D gene: -
clone size: few
CDR3 length: 15
V gene: TRBV20-1
CDR3 DNA: TGCAGTGCTAGAGATCGGGGGCCTGCACACTATGGCTACACCTTC
CDR3 protein: CSARDRGPAHYGYTF

J gene: TRBJ2-3
D gene: -
clone size: many
CDR3 length: 14
V gene: TRBV24-1
CDR3 DNA: TGTGCCACCAGTGGTGAGGGGTTAGTAGATACGCAGTATTTT
CDR3 protein: CATSGEGLVDTQYF

J gene: TRBJ2-3
D gene: TRBD1
clone size: many
CDR3 length: 13
V gene: TRBV20-1
CDR3 DNA: TGCAGTGCCCGGACAGGGGGCAAAGATACGCAGTATTTT
CDR3 protein: CSARTGGKDTQYF

J gene: TRBJ1-1
D gene: -
clone size: few
CDR3 length: 13
V gene: TRBV20-1
CDR3 DNA: TGCAGTGCTAGGGGGCCGGGGACCACTGAAGCTTTCTTT
CDR3 protein: CSARGPGTTEAFF